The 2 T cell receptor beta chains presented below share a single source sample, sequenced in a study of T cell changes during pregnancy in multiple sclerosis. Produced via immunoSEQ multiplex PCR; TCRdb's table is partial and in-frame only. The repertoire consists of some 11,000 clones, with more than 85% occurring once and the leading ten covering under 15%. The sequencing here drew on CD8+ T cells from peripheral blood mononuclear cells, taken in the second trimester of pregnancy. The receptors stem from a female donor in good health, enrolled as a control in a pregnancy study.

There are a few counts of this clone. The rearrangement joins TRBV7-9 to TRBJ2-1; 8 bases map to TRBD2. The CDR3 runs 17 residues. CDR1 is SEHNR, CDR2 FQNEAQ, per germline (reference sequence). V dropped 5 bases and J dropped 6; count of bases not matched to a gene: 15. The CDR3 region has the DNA TGTGCCAGCAGCGACACTAGCGGAGTGCCCTATATCAATGAGCAGTTCTTC. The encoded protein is CASSDTSGVPYINEQFF.

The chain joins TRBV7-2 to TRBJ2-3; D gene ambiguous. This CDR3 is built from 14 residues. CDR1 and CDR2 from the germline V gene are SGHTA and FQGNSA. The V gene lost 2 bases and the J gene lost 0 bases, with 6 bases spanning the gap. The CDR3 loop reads CASSLLGSTDTQYF. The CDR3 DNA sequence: TGTGCCAGCAGCTTACTCGGGAGCACAGATACGCAGTATTTT.